A single sample gave rise to the 32 T cell receptor beta chains below, sequenced in a study of blood T cell repertoires in COVID-19. The method was immunoSEQ multiplex PCR; TCRdb's version includes in-frame clones alone and lacks a portion of them. The sample has 120,000 to 150,000 clones; about 87% are singletons. Sequencing was performed on peripheral blood. Receptors were obtained from a man aged 50 or older who had recovered from COVID-19.

The chain joins TRBV6-2 or TRBV6-3 to TRBJ1-2; 7 positions match TRBD1. The germline V gene encodes CDR1 MNHEY and CDR2 SVGEGT. CDR3 length equals 17 residues. Trimming at V came to 6 bases and at J to 2 bases, leaving 15 bases not matched to a gene. CDR3 bases: TGTGCCAGCAGCCACGAGCAGGGGGAGGTCGTCAACTATGGCTACACCTTC. Amino acid sequence: CASSHEQGEVVNYGYTF.

CDR3 sequence (DNA): TGCGCCAGCAGTGAGGCCCAGGGAAATGAGCAGTTCTTC. This sequence encodes CASSEAQGNEQFF. The rearrangement uses TRBV10-2 and TRBJ2-1; possibly TRBD1 for D (5 bases). Germline CDR1 reads WSHSY; CDR2 reads SAAADI. CDR3 length: 13 amino acids. The V and J ends lost 2 bases and 7 bases respectively, with 9 bases between them.

This rearrangement joins TRBV9 to TRBJ1-4; 12 nucleotides agree with TRBD1. Germline CDR1 SGDLS, CDR2 YYNGEE. The junction had 3 bases not matched to a gene; V was cut back by 3 bases and J by 0 bases. The CDR3 sequence is 17 residues long. The CDR3 loop reads CASSAGQGAPTNEKLFF. The CDR3 DNA sequence: TGTGCCAGCAGCGCGGGACAGGGGGCACCAACTAATGAAAAACTGTTTTTT.

The chain combines TRBV3-1 (or the pseudogene TRBV3-2) with TRBJ2-3; 11 bases line up with TRBD2. J gave up 14 bases and V 0 bases, and 10 bases lay outside the gene matches. There are 15 residues in the CDR3. CDR1 and CDR2 from the germline V gene are LGHDT and YNNKEL (reference sequence). CDR3 in DNA: TGTGCCAGCAGCCAAGATCAGGTAGCGGGGGGGTTTAGGTATTTT. Protein product: CASSQDQVAGGFRYF.

This clone was seen only a few times. CDR3 protein: CASSQDIGQGNTEAFF. The CDR3 DNA is TGCGCCAGCAGCCAAGATATCGGACAGGGGAACACTGAAGCTTTCTTT. The chain employs TRBV4-3 and TRBJ1-1; TRBD1 matches at 8 bases. This CDR3 spans 16 amino acids. CDR1 and CDR2 (germline): LGHNA, YSLEER. Trimming cost V 0 bases and J 1 base; bases outside gene matches: 4.

This rearrangement joins TRBV6-2 or TRBV6-3 to TRBJ1-1; perhaps TRBD1 as D (5 bases). Germline loops: CDR1 MNHEY, CDR2 SVGEGT. Deletions cut 5 bases from V and 1 base from J, with 11 bases between. This CDR3 spans 14 amino acids. CDR3 coding DNA: TGTGCCAGCAGTCCGGGACTCCCGAACACTGAAGCTTTCTTT. Translated: CASSPGLPNTEAFF.

The chain combines TRBV30 with TRBJ2-5; 8 nucleotides match TRBD1. This CDR3 is 14 amino acids long. V was clipped by 5 bases and J by 7 bases; unmatched bases: 12. Germline CDR1 reads GTSNPN; CDR2 reads SVGIG (reference sequence). The CDR3 reads CAWDVGQGLGTQYF. DNA for the CDR3: TGTGCCTGGGATGTCGGACAGGGTCTAGGGACCCAGTACTTC. Drawing the rest from reference TRBV30 and TRBJ2-5, the complete variable domain is SQTIHQWPATLVQPVGSPLSLECTVEGTSNPNLYWYRQAAGRGLQLLFYSVGIGQISSEVPQNLSASRPQDRQFILSSKKLLLSDSGFYLCAWDVGQGLGTQYFGPGTRLLVL.

V usage is TRBV19 and J usage is TRBJ2-3, with TRBD1 matching 9 bases. The CDR3 is 14 amino acids. CDR1 is LNHDA, CDR2 SQIVND, per germline (reference sequence). After removal of 6 bases from V and 3 bases from J, the junction contained 4 bases not matched to a gene. CDR3 amino acids: CASSGQGYTDTQYF. Here the CDR3 DNA reads TGTGCCAGTAGCGGACAGGGGTATACAGATACGCAGTATTTT. Looking up the rest from reference TRBV19 and TRBJ2-3 gives the full variable domain: DGGITQSPKYLFRKEGQNVTLSCEQNLNHDAMYWYRQDPGQGLRLIYYSQIVNDFQKGDIAEGYSVSREKKESFPLTVTSAQKNPTAFYLCASSGQGYTDTQYFGPGTRLTVL.

The chain carries TRBV6-2 or TRBV6-3 and TRBJ1-1, with TRBD1 matching over 9 bases. With V trimmed by 5 bases and J by 3 bases, 7 bases remained unmatched. From germline, CDR1 is MNHEY and CDR2 SVGEGT. The CDR3 runs 15 residues. CDR3 residues: CASSPTGTGYTEAFF. As DNA, the CDR3 is TGTGCCAGCAGTCCAACCGGGACAGGGTACACTGAAGCTTTCTTT.

This clone appeared a few times. The chain is built from TRBV5-4 and TRBJ1-5; the match to TRBD1 covers 7 bases. Losses at the gene ends were 0 bases for V and 9 bases for J; bases not matched to a gene: 12. The CDR3 loop spans 16 amino acids. Germline V gene lookup returns CDR1 SGHNT and CDR2 YYREEE (reference sequence). CDR3 bases: TGTGCCAGCAGCTTGGGAGGGGGCACGGGGAAGGGGCCCCAGCATTTT. Protein: CASSLGGGTGKGPQHF.

The chain combines TRBV7-3 with TRBJ2-5; maybe TRBD2 (7 bases). V lost 4 bases to trimming and J lost 4 bases, with 13 bases between them. The CDR3 consists of 14 residues. The germline gives CDR1 SGHTA, CDR2 FQGTGA. Written as DNA, the CDR3 is TGTGCCAGCAGCTACCAAGGGGGGGGAGAGACCCAGTACTTC. Its translation: CASSYQGGGETQYF.

V and J are TRBV10-3 and TRBJ2-3; 7 nucleotides match TRBD2. Germline V gene sequence: CDR1 ENHRY, CDR2 SYGVKD. The V and J ends lost 4 bases and 2 bases, in that order; junction bases with no gene match: 3. The CDR3 contains 14 residues. The CDR3 region is CAISGGTTTDTQYF. The DNA of the CDR3 is TGTGCCATCAGTGGGGGGACTACCACAGATACGCAGTATTTT.

This chain links TRBV11-2 with TRBJ2-7; TRBD1 matches at 7 bases. Germline lookup yields CDR1 SGHAT and CDR2 FQNNGV. The length of the CDR3 is 15 residues. J was trimmed by 4 bases and V by 1 base; bases with no gene match: 7. In nucleotides, the CDR3 is TGTGCCAGCAGCTTAGGGCAGGGGGTACATTACGAGCAGTACTTC. It yields the protein CASSLGQGVHYEQYF.

This clone was seen only a few times. This chain connects TRBV5-1 to TRBJ2-7; D is possibly TRBD1 (6 bases). The germline V gene encodes CDR1 SGHRS and CDR2 YFSETQ. V shed 4 bases and J shed 3 bases, with 20 bases lying between them. This CDR3 is 16 amino acids long. The CDR3 sequence: CASSQTRTDVDYEQYF. CDR3 nucleotides: TGCGCCAGCAGCCAGACTCGGACAGACGTAGACTACGAGCAGTACTTC.

The genes are TRBV2 and TRBJ1-1; possible D gene TRBD1, 6 bases. CDR3 length: 14 amino acids. V shed 1 base and J shed 2 bases, with 8 bases lying between them. Germline values: CDR1 SNHLY, CDR2 FYNNEI. CDR3 DNA sequence: TGTGCCAGCAGTGAAGGGACAGCAAACACTGAAGCTTTCTTT. Its protein product is CASSEGTANTEAFF.

This chain links TRBV30 with TRBJ1-5; D ambiguous. The CDR3 totals 15 residues. Germline CDR1 reads GTSNPN; CDR2 reads SVGIG (reference sequence). V lost 0 bases and J lost 5, with 14 bases in between. The CDR3 sequence is CAWSVRGLLYQPQHF. DNA for the CDR3: TGTGCCTGGAGTGTACGAGGCCTGCTCTATCAGCCCCAGCATTTT.

As concerns this clone: The germline gene is not matched at one end of the junction; a read error may be the cause. The sample holds other DNA sequences that translate to the same CDR3. V gene TRBV19 combines with J gene TRBJ1-6; perhaps TRBD1 as D (5 bases). The germline V gene has CDR1 LNHDA and CDR2 SQIVND (reference sequence). The CDR3 loop spans 17 amino acids. DNA for the CDR3: TGCGCCAGTAGTATAGGTTCGGACAACCCCTATAATTCACCCCTCCACTTT. This gives the protein CASSIGSDNPYNSPLHF.

This sequence joins TRBV19 and TRBJ1-4; D not resolved. Germline V CDR1 and CDR2: LNHDA, SQIVND (reference sequence). The CDR3 totals 15 residues. With 1 base removed from V and 7 bases from J, the gap between germline ends came to 13 bases. The CDR3 DNA reads TGTGCCAGTAGTATAGTTGCAGCCGGAGGTGAAAAACTGTTTTTT. It translates to CASSIVAAGGEKLFF.

This rearrangement joins TRBV7-2 to TRBJ2-5; 7 bases map to TRBD2. Germline V gene sequence: CDR1 SGHTA, CDR2 FQGNSA. The CDR3 has 15 residues. J gave up 0 bases and V 5 bases, and 6 bases lay outside the gene matches. This CDR3 reads CASSPRGGDQETQYF. DNA for the CDR3: TGTGCCAGCAGCCCACGTGGGGGGGACCAAGAGACCCAGTACTTC. Drawing the rest from reference TRBV7-2 and TRBJ2-5, the complete variable domain is GAGVSQSPSNKVTEKGKDVELRCDPISGHTALYWYRQSLGQGLEFLIYFQGNSAPDKSGLPSDRFSAERTGGSVSTLTIQRTQQEDSAVYLCASSPRGGDQETQYFGPGTRLLVL.

The V gene is TRBV11-3, the J gene TRBJ2-7; D is perhaps TRBD2 (6 bases). Trimming cost V 5 bases and J 3 bases, with 17 bases left between them. The CDR3 spans 15 residues. Germline-derived CDR1 and CDR2 are SGHNT and YENEEA. CDR3 sequence (DNA): TGTGCCAGCAGCGCAGGGACTCTCGACCTCTACGAGCAGTACTTC. Translation gives CASSAGTLDLYEQYF.

This clone occurred once. The CDR3 loop reads CASSHTGTGITEAFF. The CDR3 nucleotides are TGTGCCAGCAGCCACACCGGGACAGGGATTACTGAAGCTTTCTTT. The rearrangement joins TRBV21-1 to TRBJ1-1; the table assigns TRBD1, which was not confirmed against the DNA. TRBV21-1 is labeled a pseudogene. The CDR3 is made up of 15 amino acids.

CDR3 loop: CASSREGNTEAFF. Written as DNA, the CDR3 is TGCGCCAGCAGCCGCGAGGGGAACACTGAAGCTTTCTTT. This chain links TRBV4-1 with TRBJ1-1; D gene ambiguous. This CDR3 is built from 13 residues. Trimming took off 4 bases at V and 1 base at J, with 7 bases between the two ends. Germline loops: CDR1 MGHRA, CDR2 YSYEKL.

The rearrangement links TRBV6-5 to TRBJ1-5; 8 bases fit TRBD1. Germline CDR1 and CDR2: MNHEY and SVGAGI. V shed 6 bases, J shed 6 bases, and the junction held 4 bases outside the gene matches. This CDR3 has 13 residues. The CDR3 DNA sequence: TGTGCCAGCAGCCCGGACAGGGCTCAGCCCCAGCATTTT. Amino acids: CASSPDRAQPQHF.

The J gene is TRBJ1-1, the V gene TRBV19; 8 bases agree with TRBD1. Germline CDR1 LNHDA, CDR2 SQIVND (reference sequence). The J segment lost 5 bases and the V segment lost 3 bases, leaving 5 bases of the junction unmatched. The CDR3 covers 14 residues. CDR3 sequence (DNA): TGTGCCAGTAGTATCTCAGGGGGCGAGACTGAAGCTTTCTTT. Protein sequence: CASSISGGETEAFF.

The chain has TRBV5-1 and TRBJ1-2; TRBD1 might be the D (5 bases). CDR1 and CDR2 from the germline V gene are SGHRS and YFSETQ. The CDR3 is 16 amino acids. V gave up 0 bases and J gave up 1 base, with 13 bases separating them. The CDR3 here is CASSLGQQYSNYGYTF. The CDR3 nucleotides read TGCGCCAGCAGCTTGGGACAGCAATATAGTAACTATGGCTACACCTTC.

This clone has only one observation. The rearrangement links TRBV15 to TRBJ2-2; TRBD2 matches at 9 bases. The V and J ends lost 1 base and 1 base, in that order; junction bases with no gene match: 4. This CDR3 contains 17 residues. CDR1 and CDR2 from the germline V gene are LNHNV and YYDKDF (reference sequence). CDR3 in amino acids: CATSRAPLAGNTGELFF. In nucleotides, the CDR3 is TGTGCCACCAGCAGAGCCCCACTAGCGGGGAACACCGGGGAGCTGTTTTTT.

The V and J genes are TRBV6-2 or TRBV6-3 and TRBJ2-2, with D perhaps TRBD2 (7 bases). V shed 4 bases and J shed 5 bases, with 11 bases lying between them. This CDR3 has 14 residues. Germline lookup yields CDR1 MNHEY and CDR2 SVGEGT. The CDR3: CASSWGGATGELFF. The CDR3 region has the DNA TGTGCCAGCAGTTGGGGGGGCGCAACCGGGGAGCTGTTTTTT.

This clone was counted a few times. V is TRBV2 and J is TRBJ1-1; tentatively, D is TRBD1 (6 bases). V was trimmed by 4 bases and J by 9 bases, leaving 12 bases between them. Germline-derived CDR1 and CDR2 are SNHLY and FYNNEI. The CDR3 length is 12 residues. The CDR3 bases are TGTGCCAGCAGTGCTGTCGACAGGCAAGCTTTCTTT. Residues: CASSAVDRQAFF.

The chain recombines TRBV19 with TRBJ2-2, with D perhaps matching TRBD1 (6 bases). Germline values: CDR1 LNHDA, CDR2 SQIVND (reference sequence). The CDR3 sequence is 14 residues long. Trimming took off 4 bases at V and 1 base at J, with 7 bases between the two ends. The CDR3 coding sequence is TGTGCCAGTAGTAAACAGGGGAACACCGGGGAGCTGTTTTTT. Translated: CASSKQGNTGELFF.

The J gene is TRBJ1-2, the V gene TRBV5-4; TRBD1 matches at 10 bases. J was trimmed by 4 bases and V by 0 bases; bases with no gene match: 3. The V gene's germline CDR1 is SGHNT and CDR2 YYREEE (reference sequence). The CDR3 runs 15 residues. CDR3 loop: CASSLVGQGSYGYTF. CDR3 coding DNA: TGTGCCAGCAGCTTGGTGGGACAGGGGAGCTATGGCTACACCTTC. The variable domain in full, completed from reference TRBV5-4 and TRBJ1-2, reads ETGVTQSPTHLIKTRGQQVTLRCSSQSGHNTVSWYQQALGQGPQFIFQYYREEENGRGNFPPRFSGLQFPNYSSELNVNALELDDSALYLCASSLVGQGSYGYTFGSGTRLTVV.

This rearrangement joins TRBV6-5 to TRBJ2-2, with D perhaps matching TRBD2 (7 bases). Trimming removed 3 bases from V and 4 bases from J, with 15 bases in between. CDR1 is MNHEY and CDR2 is SVGAGI in the germline V gene. This CDR3 has 16 residues. This chain's CDR3 is CASSYSAGASTGELFF. As DNA, the CDR3 is TGTGCCAGCAGTTATAGCGCGGGGGCTAGCACCGGGGAGCTGTTTTTT.

The gene calls are TRBV3-1 (or the pseudogene TRBV3-2) and TRBJ1-2; 7 bases line up with TRBD1. The J segment lost 6 bases and the V segment lost 4 bases, leaving 8 bases of the junction unmatched. Germline CDR1 and CDR2: LGHDT and YNNKEL (reference sequence). The CDR3 loop spans 14 amino acids. Here the CDR3 reads CASSPDREGHGYTF. CDR3 nucleotides: TGTGCCAGCAGCCCCGACAGGGAAGGCCATGGCTACACCTTC.